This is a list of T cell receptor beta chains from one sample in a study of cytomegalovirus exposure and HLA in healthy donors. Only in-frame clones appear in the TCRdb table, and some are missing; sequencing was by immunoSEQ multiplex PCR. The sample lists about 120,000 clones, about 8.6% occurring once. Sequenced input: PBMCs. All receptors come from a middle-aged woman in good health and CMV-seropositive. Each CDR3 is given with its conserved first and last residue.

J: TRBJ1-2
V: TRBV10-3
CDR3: CAAGPPSRGYPF

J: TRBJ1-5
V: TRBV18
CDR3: CASSPLGTGDHNQPQHF

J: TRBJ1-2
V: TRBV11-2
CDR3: CASQGTERLYGYTF

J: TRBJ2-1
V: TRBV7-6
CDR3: CASSLVSQGNEQFF

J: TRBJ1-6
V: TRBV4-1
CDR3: CASSQNQGSYNSPLHF

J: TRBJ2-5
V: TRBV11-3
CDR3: CASSSGVVETQYF

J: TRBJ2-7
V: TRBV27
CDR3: CASSFRDRVNKQYF

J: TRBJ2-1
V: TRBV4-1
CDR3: CASSQGQGTNEQFF

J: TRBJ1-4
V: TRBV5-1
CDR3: CASSAVGQGGEKLFF

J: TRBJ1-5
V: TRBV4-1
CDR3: CASSLNGQGRNQPQHF

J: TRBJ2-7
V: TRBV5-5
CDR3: CASSSTQGTHEQYF

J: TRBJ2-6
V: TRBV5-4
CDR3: CASSPGSGANVLTF

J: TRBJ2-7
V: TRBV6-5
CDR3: CASSPRGKHSYEQYF

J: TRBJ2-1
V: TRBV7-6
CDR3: CASSSRLGLAVYNEQFF

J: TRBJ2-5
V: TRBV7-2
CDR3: CASSRTSGSQETQYF

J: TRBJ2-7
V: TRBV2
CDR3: CASRDRGDEQYF

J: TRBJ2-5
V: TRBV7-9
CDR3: CASSIGTLQETQYF

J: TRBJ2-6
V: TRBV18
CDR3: CASASQGPNVLTF

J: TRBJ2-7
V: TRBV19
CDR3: CASSPSMGHRPSYEQYF

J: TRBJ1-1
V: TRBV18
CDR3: CASSPNTQAANTEAFF

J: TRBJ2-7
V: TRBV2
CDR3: CASSDGSGGAPGEQYF

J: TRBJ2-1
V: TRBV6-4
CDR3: CASSDPGGGYNEQFF

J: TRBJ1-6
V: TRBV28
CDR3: CASSLGNSPLHF

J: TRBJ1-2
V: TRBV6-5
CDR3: CASSYSRGQSNYGYTF

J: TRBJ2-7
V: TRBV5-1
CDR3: CASSTGLNDEQYF

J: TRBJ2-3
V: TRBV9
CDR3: CASSGLLAGVADTQYF